This TCR beta chain was profiled in a study of cytomegalovirus exposure and HLA in healthy donors. Remarks on this clone: Sequence at one end of the junction differs from germline and may be a read error.

PCR primers comprised 60 Vbeta and 13 Jbeta primers. The method was immunoSEQ multiplex PCR; TCRdb's version includes in-frame clones alone and lacks a portion of them. The sample yields approximately 150,000 clones, roughly 80% seen once. The CDR3 runs 14 residues. From germline, CDR1 is MNHEY and CDR2 SMNVEV (reference sequence). This sequence joins TRBV27 and TRBJ1-2; the match to TRBD1 covers 8 bases. Material for sequencing was PBMCs. The receptor's source is a human donor in good health. The CDR3 nucleotides are TGTGCCAGCAGCTCCCAGGGGGCAAGCTATGGCTACCCCTTC. Protein: CASSSQGASYGYPF.